This TCR beta chain emerged from a study of shared clonotypes between healthy human individuals. This clone appeared a single time. The germline V gene has CDR1 SGDLS and CDR2 YYNGEE. The V end lost 2 bases, the J end lost 1 base, and 9 bases lay between the germline ends. The CDR3 length is 14 residues. Here immunoSEQ multiplex PCR was the method, and the copy in TCRdb shows in-frame clones only, minus some. The repertoire holds 2 million to 2.5 million clones, with 85% to 95% as singletons. Sequences were obtained from naive CD4+ T cells from PBMCs. Subset defined: CD45RA+ positively selected. This sequence originates from a man between 18 and 35 years old in good health. Some clones in this sample may be carry-over from other donors' samples. This chain joins TRBV9 and TRBJ1-1; D not resolved. The CDR3 is CASSVGFANTEAFF. Written as DNA, the CDR3 is TGTGCCAGCAGCGTGGGTTTTGCGAACACTGAAGCTTTCTTT.